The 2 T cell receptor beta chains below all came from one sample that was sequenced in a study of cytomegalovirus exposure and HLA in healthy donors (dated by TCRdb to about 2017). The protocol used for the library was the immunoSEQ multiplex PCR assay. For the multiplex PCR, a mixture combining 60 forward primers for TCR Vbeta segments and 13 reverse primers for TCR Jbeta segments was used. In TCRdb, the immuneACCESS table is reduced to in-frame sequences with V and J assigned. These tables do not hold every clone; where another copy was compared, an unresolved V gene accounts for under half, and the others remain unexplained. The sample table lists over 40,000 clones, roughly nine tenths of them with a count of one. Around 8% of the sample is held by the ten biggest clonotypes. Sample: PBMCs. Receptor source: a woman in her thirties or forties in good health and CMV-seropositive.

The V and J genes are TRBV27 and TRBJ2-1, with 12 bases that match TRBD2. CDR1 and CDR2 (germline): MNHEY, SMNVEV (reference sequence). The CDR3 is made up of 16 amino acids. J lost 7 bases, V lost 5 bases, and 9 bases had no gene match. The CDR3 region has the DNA TGTGCCAGCAGTGGGCTAGCGGGAGGGCTAAAGAATGAGCAGTTCTTC. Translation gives CASSGLAGGLKNEQFF.

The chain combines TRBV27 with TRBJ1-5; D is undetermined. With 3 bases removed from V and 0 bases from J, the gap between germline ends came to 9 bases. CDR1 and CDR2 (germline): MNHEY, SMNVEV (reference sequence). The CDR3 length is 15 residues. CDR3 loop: CASSFGGYSNQPQHF. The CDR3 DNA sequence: TGTGCCAGCAGTTTTGGAGGGTATAGCAATCAGCCCCAGCATTTT.